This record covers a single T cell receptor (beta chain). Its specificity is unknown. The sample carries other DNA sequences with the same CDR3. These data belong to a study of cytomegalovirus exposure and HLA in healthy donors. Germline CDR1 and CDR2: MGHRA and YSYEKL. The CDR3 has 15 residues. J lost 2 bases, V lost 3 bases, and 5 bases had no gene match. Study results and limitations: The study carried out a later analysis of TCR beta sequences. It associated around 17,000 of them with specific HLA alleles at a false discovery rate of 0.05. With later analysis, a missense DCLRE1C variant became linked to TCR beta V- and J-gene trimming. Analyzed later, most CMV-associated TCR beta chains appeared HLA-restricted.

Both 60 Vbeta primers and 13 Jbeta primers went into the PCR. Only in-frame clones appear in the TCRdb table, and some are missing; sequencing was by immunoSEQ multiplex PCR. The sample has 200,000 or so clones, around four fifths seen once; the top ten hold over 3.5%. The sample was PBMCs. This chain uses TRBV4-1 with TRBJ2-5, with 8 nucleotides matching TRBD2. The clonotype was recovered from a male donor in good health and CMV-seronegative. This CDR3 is CASSHIGLAQETQYF. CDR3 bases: TGCGCCAGCAGCCACATCGGACTAGCTCAAGAGACCCAGTACTTC.